The sequence of this T cell receptor beta chain was determined in a study of blood T cell repertoires in COVID-19. Across the study: Both acute and convalescent COVID-19 samples were obtained from the United States, Italy and Spain. The analysed material was cDNA or gDNA that came from T cells, B-cell-depleted T cells, or PBMCs.

Under the authors' procedure: Scientists estimated how many nucleated cells there were by amplifying reference gene primers. Here immunoSEQ multiplex PCR was the method, and the copy in TCRdb shows in-frame clones only, minus some. V, J and clone size are those of that table, while D and trimming were read from the DNA. The data contain hundreds of thousands of clones, 88% of them singletons. The sequencing sample was made of peripheral blood. The receptor's source is a man between 18 and 29 years old with active or convalescent COVID-19.

CDR3 loop: CASSPSEETQYF. The CDR3 DNA is TGTGCCAGCAGCCCCTCGGAGGAGACCCAGTACTTC. V gene TRBV7-9 combines with J gene TRBJ2-5; no clear D gene. CDR3 length: 12 amino acids. The V gene's germline CDR1 is SEHNR and CDR2 FQNEAQ (reference sequence). Trimming left V 5 bases short and J 5 bases short, with 9 bases between.